This TCR beta chain is from a study of blood T cell repertoires in COVID-19. Original data processing: By means of reference gene primer amplification, nucleated cell counts were estimated. Profiled with immunoSEQ multiplex PCR; TCRdb holds only in-frame clones, not every one. That table supplies the V and J calls and clone size; D and trimming were determined from the DNA. The sample shows more than 150,000 clones, roughly 80% of them seen only once. Trimming stripped 6 bases from V and 0 bases from J, with 11 bases between. The CDR3 totals 14 residues. Per germline, CDR1 MNHEY and CDR2 SVGAGI. Individuals drawn from 20 to 25 US areas were about 18 to 95 years old. This clone was seen only a few times.

This receptor was taken from a man between 60 and 75 years old who had been exposed to COVID-19. The genes are TRBV6-5 and TRBJ1-1; TRBD1 might be the D (5 bases). The source material was PBMCs or T cells enriched from blood (not recorded which). The CDR3 DNA is TGTGCCAGCAGGCGGGACGGCCTGAACACTGAAGCTTTCTTT. Encoded protein: CASRRDGLNTEAFF.